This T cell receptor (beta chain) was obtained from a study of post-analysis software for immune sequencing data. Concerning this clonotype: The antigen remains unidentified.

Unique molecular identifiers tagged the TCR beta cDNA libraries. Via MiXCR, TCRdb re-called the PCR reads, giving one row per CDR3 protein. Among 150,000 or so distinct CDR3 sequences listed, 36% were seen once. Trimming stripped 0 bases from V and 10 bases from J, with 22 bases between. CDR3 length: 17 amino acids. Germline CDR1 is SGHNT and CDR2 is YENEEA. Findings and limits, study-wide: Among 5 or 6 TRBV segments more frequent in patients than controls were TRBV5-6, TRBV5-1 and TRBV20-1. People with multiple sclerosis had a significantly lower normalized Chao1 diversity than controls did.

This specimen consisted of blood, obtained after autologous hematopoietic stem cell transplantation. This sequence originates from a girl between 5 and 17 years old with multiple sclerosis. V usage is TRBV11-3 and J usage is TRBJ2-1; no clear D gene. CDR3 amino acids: CASSLDLGDSGNDEQFF. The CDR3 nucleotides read TGTGCCAGCAGCTTAGATCTTGGAGATTCGGGCAATGACGAGCAGTTCTTC.